These 19 T cell receptor beta chains share one sample of origin, sequenced in a study of identical twins. TCRdb analysed the 5' RACE reads with MiXCR anew, one entry per CDR3 protein. The sample holds about 570,000 distinct CDR3 sequences, over 8.5% seen once. In addition, the sample was reused for a study of yellow fever vaccine responses in identical twins.

Material: PBMCs. These receptor sequences come from a woman aged 18-29 years in good health.

Only a few counts were recorded for this clonotype. V is TRBV20-1 and J is TRBJ2-6; D may be TRBD1 (6 bases). This CDR3 is built from 16 residues. Trimming cost V 6 bases and J 8 bases, with 23 bases left between them. CDR1 is DFQATT, CDR2 SNEGSKA, per germline (reference sequence). The CDR3 coding sequence is TGCAGTGCCACCATAGGAACAGGGACCTGGTCCAACGTCCTGACTTTC. This encodes CSATIGTGTWSNVLTF.

The sample holds a few counts of this clonotype. The junction departs from germline at one end; a sequencing error may be responsible. This chain joins TRBV7-7 and TRBJ2-1, with D possibly matching TRBD1 (6 bases). This CDR3 contains 15 residues. Germline lookup yields CDR1 SSHAT and CDR2 FNYEAQ (reference sequence). DNA of the CDR3: TGTGCTAGCAGCTTAGAAGGCACAGGGCCCAATGAGCAGTTCTTC. Translating it yields CASSLEGTGPNEQFF.

Ten or more counts support this clonotype. The J gene is TRBJ2-1, the V gene TRBV5-1; 8 bases line up with TRBD2. Germline V gene sequence: CDR1 SGHRS, CDR2 YFSETQ. This CDR3 comprises 17 residues. Germline trimming cut 2 bases from V and 1 base from J; bases unmatched to any gene: 8. The CDR3 region is CASSFGAGGRSYNEQFF. CDR3 coding DNA: TGCGCCAGCAGCTTTGGCGCGGGGGGCCGATCCTACAATGAGCAGTTCTTC.

This clonotype has more than one count but fewer than ten. V gene TRBV7-9 combines with J gene TRBJ1-1; D perhaps matches TRBD1 (5 bases). The CDR3 runs to 15 residues. V was pared by 8 bases and J by 1 base, with 17 bases between. The germline CDR1 and CDR2 sequences are SEHNR and FQNEAQ (reference sequence). The DNA for the CDR3 is TGTGCCAGCCACTATTCGGGGGTGAAGAACACTGAAGCTTTCTTT. Protein product: CASHYSGVKNTEAFF.

There are a few counts of this clonotype. The V call is TRBV20-1, the J call TRBJ2-4; no firm D call. Germline CDR1 and CDR2: DFQATT and SNEGSKA (reference sequence). This CDR3 is built from 14 residues. V lost 3 bases and J 8 bases, leaving 17 bases between the germline ends. CDR3 region: CSARNDGRQHIQYF. CDR3 nucleotides: TGCAGTGCTAGGAATGACGGCAGGCAGCACATTCAGTACTTC.

In its sample, this clonotype was seen many times. The J gene is TRBJ1-5, the V gene TRBV24-1; D unresolved. The CDR3 length is 13 residues. V was trimmed by 9 bases and J by 0 bases, leaving 8 bases between them. The germline CDR1 and CDR2 sequences are KGHDR and SFDVKD. The CDR3 nucleotides are TGTGCCACCTCCCGGGATAGCAATCAGCCCCAGCATTTT. Its translation: CATSRDSNQPQHF.

This clonotype has at least ten counts. As DNA, the CDR3 is TGCAGCGTTGACCCAGGGTCGAAGACCCAGTACTTC. This translates into CSVDPGSKTQYF. The chain couples TRBV29-1 to TRBJ2-5, with D perhaps matching TRBD1 (5 bases). Germline V lookup: CDR1 SQVTM, CDR2 ANQGSEA. This CDR3 comprises 12 residues. Trimming pared 3 bases from V and 6 bases from J, leaving 11 bases between. The full variable domain, with the rest looked up from reference TRBV29-1 and TRBJ2-5, is SAVISQKPSRDICQRGTSLTIQCQVDSQVTMMFWYRQQPGQSLTLIATANQGSEATYESGFVIDKFPISRPNLTFSTLTVSNMSPEDSSIYLCSVDPGSKTQYFGPGTRLLVL.

This clonotype was counted ten times or more. The rearrangement links TRBV18 to TRBJ2-7; D not resolved. Deletions cut 4 bases from V and 6 bases from J, with 10 bases between. Germline CDR1 and CDR2: KGHSH and LQKENI. CDR3 size: 12 residues. CDR3 nucleotides: TGTGCCAGCTCACAGGGTTTGCGCGAGCAGTACTTC. Translating gives CASSQGLREQYF.

The chain is built from TRBV25-1 and TRBJ1-1; D not certain. The V and J ends lost 6 bases and 4 bases respectively, with 15 bases between them. Germline CDR1 MGHDK, CDR2 SYGVNS. CDR3 length: 14 amino acids. CDR3 protein: CASSADIRGTEAFF. CDR3 bases: TGTGCCAGCAGCGCAGACATCCGGGGCACTGAAGCTTTCTTT.

The V call is TRBV6-5, the J call TRBJ2-7; 9 bases fit TRBD2. The CDR3 has 16 residues. Germline loops: CDR1 MNHEY, CDR2 SVGAGI. V was pared by 2 bases and J by 7 bases, with 12 bases of the junction left unmatched. The CDR3 DNA reads as TGTGCCAGCAGTTACGCGGCGGGAGGGCCTAAGGGGGAGCAGTACTTC. Translation gives CASSYAAGGPKGEQYF.

The rearrangement joins TRBV20-1 to TRBJ2-7; 8 bases fit TRBD2. The V and J ends lost 8 bases and 3 bases, in that order; junction bases with no gene match: 9. The germline V gene encodes CDR1 DFQATT and CDR2 SNEGSKA (reference sequence). The CDR3 has 13 residues. The CDR3 here is CSSFRAGVYEQYF. The CDR3 nucleotides are TGCAGTTCCTTTAGAGCGGGAGTCTACGAGCAGTACTTC.

This clonotype appeared many times. The V call is TRBV4-2, the J call TRBJ2-1; 10 nucleotides align to TRBD2. CDR3 length equals 17 residues. The J segment lost 7 bases and the V segment lost 0 bases, leaving 9 bases of the junction unmatched. CDR1 is LGHNA, CDR2 YNFKEQ, per germline. Here the CDR3 DNA reads TGTGCCAGCAGCCAAGATCTGGCTAGCGGGAGTAGAAATGAGCAGTTCTTC. Protein: CASSQDLASGSRNEQFF.

The chain combines TRBV12-3 or TRBV12-4 with TRBJ2-7; maybe TRBD1 (6 bases). Trimming left V 5 bases short and J 0 bases short, with 11 bases between. The CDR3 loop spans 14 amino acids. The CDR3 DNA sequence: TGTGCCAGCAGTACACAGGGATTCTCCTACGAGCAGTACTTC. Translation: CASSTQGFSYEQYF.

The V gene is TRBV7-2, the J gene TRBJ2-7, with TRBD2 as a possible D gene (8 bases). CDR3 size: 16 residues. V shed 0 bases and J shed 0 bases, with 12 bases lying between them. CDR1 and CDR2 (germline): SGHTA, FQGNSA. For the CDR3, the DNA is TGTGCCAGCAGCTTAGCTAGCGGGGACAGCTCCTACGAGCAGTACTTC. This encodes CASSLASGDSSYEQYF.

This clonotype was counted many times. The V call is TRBV12-3 or TRBV12-4, the J call TRBJ2-2, with D tentatively TRBD1 (5 bases). Between the trimmed V and J ends, which lost 4 bases and 2 bases, there was a span of 11 bases. This CDR3 has 15 amino acids. For the CDR3, the DNA is TGTGCCAGCAGTTCCCAGGGCTCTAACACCGGGGAGCTGTTTTTT. This sequence encodes CASSSQGSNTGELFF.

V and J are TRBV29-1 and TRBJ2-1; the match to TRBD2 covers 9 bases. V was clipped by 0 bases and J by 2 bases; unmatched bases: 2. Germline CDR1 reads SQVTM; CDR2 reads ANQGSEA. This CDR3 region has 15 residues. The CDR3 reads CSVEDRGGAYNEQFF. The CDR3 DNA reads TGCAGCGTTGAAGATCGCGGGGGGGCCTACAATGAGCAGTTCTTC.

This clonotype has ten or more counts. This sequence joins TRBV12-3 or TRBV12-4 and TRBJ2-7, with 12 bases identical to TRBD2. V was clipped by 6 bases and J by 6 bases; unmatched bases: 6. CDR3 length: 14 residues. The CDR3 nucleotides read TGTGCCAGCAGGATGACTAGCGGGGGTGGCGAGCAGTACTTC. It specifies CASRMTSGGGEQYF.

This clonotype was picked up a small number of times. J is TRBJ2-7 and V is TRBV6-5; TRBD1 aligns across 8 bases. Trimming cost V 2 bases and J 2 bases; bases outside gene matches: 2. CDR1 and CDR2 from the germline V gene are MNHEY and SVGAGI. This CDR3 contains 14 residues. This CDR3 reads CASSYGRGPYEQYF. In nucleotides, the CDR3 is TGTGCCAGCAGTTACGGCAGGGGGCCCTACGAGCAGTACTTC.

There are a few counts of this clonotype. This sequence joins TRBV11-2 and TRBJ2-5; D is uncertain. V gave up 1 base and J gave up 5 bases, with 17 bases separating them. CDR3 length: 16 amino acids. The germline CDR1 and CDR2 sequences are SGHAT and FQNNGV. The CDR3 sequence is CASSLGIHIDIETQYF. The CDR3, as DNA: TGTGCCAGCAGCTTAGGGATCCATATCGATATTGAGACCCAGTACTTC.